These T cell receptor beta chains were read from a single sample in a study of response to subunit inactivated influenza vaccine. TCRdb redid the calling of the RT-PCR reads with MiXCR, one entry per CDR3 protein. The sample yields more than 700,000 distinct CDR3 sequences, around 21% seen once. Specimen: PBMCs from blood, collected about 5 days after vaccination. These receptors all stem from a man over 45 who received an inactivated influenza vaccine. The CDR3 runs from the conserved cysteine through the conserved F or W.

j_call v_call cdr3_aa
TRBJ2-7 TRBV28 CASSSGQGATLGEQYF
TRBJ2-1 TRBV4-3 CASSHTNSNEQFF
TRBJ2-6 TRBV7-2 CASTPGGSGANVLTF
TRBJ2-1 TRBV10-3 CAISGQGHSYNEQFF
TRBJ1-5 TRBV20-1 CSASWQSNQPQHF
TRBJ2-6 TRBV3-1 CASSQQGPHNVLTF
TRBJ1-1 TRBV6-5 CASSYSRQGMNTEAFF
TRBJ2-1 TRBV5-1 CASSPPANEQFF
TRBJ1-1 TRBV12-3/TRBV12-4 CASSFLGSTEAFF
TRBJ1-4 TRBV7-2 CASSLSMVLAEKLFF
TRBJ2-7 TRBV10-3 CAISGPSEQYF
TRBJ1-2 TRBV5-5 CASSPVGGDYGYTF
TRBJ2-3 TRBV21-1 CASSKKRRVEDTQYF
TRBJ1-2 TRBV29-1 CSATGGRGYTF
TRBJ2-1 TRBV7-3 CASSSRGRVSSYNEQFF
TRBJ2-6 TRBV6-2/TRBV6-3 CASSRQGRGANVLTF
TRBJ2-5 TRBV20-1 CSARETSSNF
TRBJ2-3 TRBV27 CASSLSASLGDTQYF
TRBJ2-1 TRBV9 CASSTPSGSGNEQFF
TRBJ2-3 TRBV12-3/TRBV12-4 CASTPGHGGTDTQYF
TRBJ2-6 TRBV29-1 CSVEANWGVNVLTF
TRBJ2-3 TRBV20-1 CSAIPGLADSTDTQYF
TRBJ2-1 TRBV6-5 CASSYSSGTGSYNEQFF
TRBJ1-1 TRBV7-9 CASRSLGTMNTEAFF
TRBJ1-3 TRBV25-1 CASSNSGGSGNTIYF
TRBJ1-5 TRBV20-1 CSARPTGGQPQHF
TRBJ2-1 TRBV11-2 CASRKPGLAGVFYEQFF
TRBJ1-2 TRBV28 CASSPLRGAANYGYTF
TRBJ2-5 TRBV28 CASNPQGNQETQYF
TRBJ2-7 TRBV5-1 CASSSILDSYEQYF
TRBJ1-1 TRBV7-9 CASSFGAVQPEAFF
TRBJ2-5 TRBV24-1 CATSDPGTGLSETQYF
TRBJ2-2 TRBV12-3/TRBV12-4 CASSSSTGANTGELFF
TRBJ2-2 TRBV6-1 CASGAHLNTGELFF
TRBJ2-5 TRBV12-3/TRBV12-4 CASSFRQDQETQYF
TRBJ1-2 TRBV12-3/TRBV12-4 CASSRTVDYGYTF
TRBJ2-2 TRBV9 CASSVAPNTGELFF
TRBJ2-1 TRBV6-2/TRBV6-3 CASSRPSGLGGNEQFF
TRBJ2-3 TRBV9 CASRGEDTQYF
TRBJ2-1 TRBV6-1 CASTGYSLYNEQFF
TRBJ2-7 TRBV12-3/TRBV12-4 CASSYVFYEQYF
TRBJ2-3 TRBV7-2 CASSMVADTQYF
TRBJ2-4 TRBV7-2 CASSLSRENIQYF
TRBJ2-4 TRBV20-1 CSALDLQGVAKNIQYF
TRBJ2-3 TRBV5-1 CASSPGLAGFGTDTQYF
TRBJ2-1 TRBV3-1 CASSLTSGGARDEQFF
TRBJ1-5 TRBV2 CASSEGGARNQPQHF
TRBJ1-6 TRBV9 CASSVGEVRSYNSPLHF
TRBJ2-7 TRBV5-4 CASSQLPTGSYEQYF
TRBJ2-5 TRBV20-1 CSAPIPGRRPETQYF
TRBJ2-5 TRBV20-1 CSARNGRQYQETQYF
TRBJ2-7 TRBV5-1 CASSIQGSYEQYF